This T cell receptor (beta chain) was recovered during a study of CD8 T cells in Susac syndrome. The individuals used as controls were healthy donors who had been matched for both age and sex. TEMRA cells were FACS-enriched, unlike CD8+ and CD4+ T cells, which were negatively isolated. The RNA input was about 0.5 to 1 ug, and it was reverse transcribed with random hexamers. An immunoSEQ multiplex PCR amplified TCR beta CDR3 over 54 Vbeta and 13 Jbeta. TCRdb fed the immunoSEQ multiplex PCR reads into MiXCR, producing one record per CDR3 protein. The repertoire consists of 160,000 or so distinct CDR3 sequences, with roughly 94% occurring once and the leading ten covering approximately 0.073%. What was sequenced was CD4+ T cells from PBMCs. The TCR comes from a human donor in good health.

CDR3 amino acids: CASSYGQGSSYEQYF. The DNA for the CDR3 is TGTGCCAGCAGTTACGGACAGGGGAGCTCCTACGAGCAGTACTTC. This rearrangement joins TRBV6-2 or TRBV6-3 to TRBJ2-7; 9 nucleotides agree with TRBD1. V was clipped by 2 bases and J by 0 bases; unmatched bases: 2. Germline-derived CDR1 and CDR2 are MNHEY and SVGEGT. This CDR3 comprises 15 residues.